The text below deals with one T cell receptor beta chain. Its cognate antigen has yet to be identified. No quality values exist for individual bases; no much larger clone is one base distant. CD8 naive samples were CD45RO-negative cells positively selected for CCR7, giving a CD45RA+CCR7+ population that excluded TemRA cells. The donors were healthy, HIV-negative adults who had no recently reported acute infections or vaccinations. All donors were Caucasian adults living in Nashville, Tennessee, USA. Blood was obtained by leukapheresis, after which PBMCs were separated by Ficoll-Histopaque density gradient centrifugation and cryopreserved in liquid nitrogen vapor phase. Purity and quantity of every magnetically sorted T cell population were checked by analytical flow cytometry. Genomic DNA was isolated from every sorted fraction and measured by UV absorbance on a Nanodrop 2000c. This specimen comes from a study of shared clonotypes between healthy human individuals (dated by TCRdb to 2019 to 2021). As for the study more broadly: Three men and a couple of women, aged 18 to 49 years, made up the cohort. Per donor, three plates each were used for CD4 naive and CD4 memory, two for CD8 naive, and one for CD8 memory. To estimate repertoire size and how much clonotypes are shared between individuals, the study performed deep sequencing of blood TCR repertoires from roughly five healthy adults. Different laboratories and diverse techniques were used to prepare libraries and sequence TCR repertoires, to increase sequencing depth and limit assay-specific biases. Leukapheresis yielded between about 0.85 and 10 billion PBMCs per donor. Study-wide conclusions, independent of this receptor: Compared with non-shared clonotypes, the clonotypes found in all four sorted-subset donors had higher generation probabilities. Naive subsets generally had larger estimated clonotype richness than memory subsets. When a few donors were compared, the shared fraction of clonotypes was about 5.4% for naive CD4, around 4% for naive CD8, roughly 2.5% for memory CD4, and less than 0.45% for memory CD8. Sampling was restricted to blood, and TCR repertoires in tissues likely differ from the TCR repertoires found in blood. Pairwise subsampling led to the expectation that sequencing depth would affect the degree of clonotype sharing among donors. The genetic and exposure-history diversity represented was limited by the small number of donors. Even with the large sequencing depth, rarefaction of the sorted-subset datasets indicated that sequencing was incomplete.

Using the deep immunoSEQ assay, multiplex PCR amplified TCR CDR3 regions from genomic DNA. Extracted genomic DNA from each cell subset was spread evenly across all wells of several immunoSEQ 96-well plates, with each plate serving as a replicate. For sorted subsets, around 0.2 ug genomic DNA, equal to tens of thousands of T cell genomes, was loaded into each replicate PCR. Purified libraries were measured with a Qubit 3.0 fluorometer, size-checked on a Bioanalyzer 2100, and measured again with the KAPA Library Quantification kit. Each immunoSEQ 96-well plate was sequenced on its own single-read 150-cycle Illumina NextSeq 550 flow cell. Per the source publication's procedure: Because only junctional sequences without quality scores were contained in the immunoSEQ output, filtering matching that applied to full-length reads could not be performed. To assign V/J genes and CDR3, sequences were annotated using PyIR, a Python wrapper for IgBLAST v1.9, with IMGT germline references. Reads were filtered out if the reads had weak V/J assignments (E-value above 1e-6), no CDR3, stop codons, out-of-frame junctions, or ambiguous translated residues. A V3J clonotype was defined by an identical inferred V gene, J gene, and CDR3 amino acid sequence. Percentage overlap between repertoires was calculated by dividing the number of shared unique clonotypes by the size of the smaller repertoire. Repertoire richness was assessed with RTK rarefaction, the Chao1 estimator, and Recon v2.1 estimates of unobserved clonotypes. OLGA was used to compute generation probabilities for all TCRbeta clonotypes that the gDNA method yielded from a few donors. TCRdb carries this immuneACCESS record with in-frame sequences only. Its versions omit some clonotypes, under half of them owing to an unresolved V gene in the studies checked, with the rest unexplained. Clone size and V and J calls were adopted from that table, with D and trimming inferred from the DNA. The sample data list around 650,000 clones, and 95% to 96% of these were observed just once. Of the sample, about 0.12% falls within the top ten clones.

From its cysteine to its phenylalanine, the CDR3 spans 15 amino acids. Only CDR3 DNA is held: 45 bases, read in frame from base 1. CDR1 is given as PRHDT and CDR2 as FYEKMQ, both from the germline V gene (reference sequence). V is clipped by 5 bases and J by 5 bases, and the sequence between their germline boundaries is 16 bases long. The rearranged chain carries TRBV13 and TRBJ1-3, with the D gene not confidently named. This TCR came from a woman aged 25 to 39 in good health. The specimen sequenced was naive CD8+ T cells sorted from blood. In the paper's terms, the cell subset or site label means: CD45RA+CCR7+. The sequence in DNA is TGTGCCAGCAGCGCGGACGGAATACCTCGAAACACCATATATTTT. This is translated as CASSADGIPRNTIYF. The reference TRBV13 and TRBJ1-3 proteins fill in what lies around the CDR3, so the full variable domain reads AAGVIQSPRHLIKEKRETATLKCYPIPRHDTVYWYQQGPGQDPQFLISFYEKMQSDKGSIPDRFSAQQFSDYHSELNMSSLELGDSALYFCASSADGIPRNTIYFGEGSWLTVV.